These T cell receptor beta chains were read from a single sample in a study of T-cell memory formation after mild COVID-19. TCRdb redid the calling of the 5' RACE reads with MiXCR, one entry per CDR3 protein. This table holds around 340,000 distinct CDR3 sequences, approximately 15% found once. Sequencing input: PBMCs or a T cell subset sorted from them (not recorded which). The receptor source for this set is a man in his late teens or twenties who had mild COVID-19 (a few samples of this study predate the infection). Cell type and time point are not known. The CDR3 runs from the conserved cysteine through the conserved F or W. Fields, in order: clone size, D gene, V gene, J gene, CDR3 protein, CDR3 DNA. A D gene is named only where the DNA matches it firmly. The size of a clone is reported for some rows only, either as once, few or many, or as a class for expanded clones.

>few|TRBD1|TRBV7-9|TRBJ2-2
CAPREGTGSGELFF
TGTGCCCCCCGTGAAGGGACAGGGAGCGGGGAGCTGTTTTTT
>NA|NA|TRBV14|TRBJ2-3
CASNRGLTDTQYF
TGTGCCAGCAATCGGGGCCTCACAGATACGCAGTATTTT
>many|NA|TRBV20-1|TRBJ2-7
CSAREELTLWDEQYF
TGCAGTGCTAGAGAGGAGCTAACGCTTTGGGACGAGCAGTACTTC
>NA|NA|TRBV7-9|TRBJ2-2
CASSPWTNTGELFF
TGTGCCAGCAGCCCATGGACTAACACCGGGGAGCTGTTTTTT
>NA|NA|TRBV5-1|TRBJ2-5
CASSSRPRQETQYF
TGCGCCAGCAGCTCCAGACCCAGGCAAGAGACCCAGTACTTC
>NA|NA|TRBV6-1|TRBJ2-3
CASSELPFVPGDTQYF
TGTGCCAGCAGTGAATTGCCCTTTGTCCCCGGAGATACGCAGTATTTT
>NA|NA|TRBV7-2|TRBJ1-2
CASSLRATNYGYTF
TGTGCCAGCAGCTTAAGGGCGACTAACTATGGCTACACCTTC
>few|TRBD2|TRBV5-1|TRBJ2-7
CASSVGTSEAYEQYF
TGCGCCAGCAGCGTAGGGACTAGCGAGGCCTACGAGCAGTACTTC
>NA|NA|TRBV12-3/TRBV12-4|TRBJ1-1
CASRDINRLRITEAFF
TGTGCCAGCAGGGACATTAACAGGTTGCGGATCACTGAAGCTTTCTTT
>few|TRBD1|TRBV12-3/TRBV12-4|TRBJ2-5
CASNIAGGRETQYF
TGTGCCAGCAATATCGCAGGGGGCAGGGAGACCCAGTACTTC
>few|NA|TRBV7-2|TRBJ1-5
CASSLFPRNQPQHF
TGTGCCAGCAGCTTATTCCCCAGAAATCAGCCCCAGCATTTT
>NA|TRBD2|TRBV4-2|TRBJ2-6
CASSPSSGEAGANVLTF
TGTGCCAGCAGCCCGTCTAGCGGGGAGGCTGGGGCCAACGTCCTGACTTTC
>many|NA|TRBV7-8|TRBJ2-1
CASSLAPAGEQFF
TGTGCCAGCAGCTTAGCGCCAGCGGGTGAGCAGTTCTTC
>NA|NA|TRBV7-6|TRBJ2-2
CASSPMVGELFF
TGTGCCAGCAGTCCTATGGTCGGGGAGCTGTTTTTT
>few|NA|TRBV11-1|TRBJ2-3
CASSLGINFSPSSTDTQYF
TGTGCCAGCAGCTTAGGCATAAACTTTAGTCCGTCTAGCACAGATACGCAGTATTTT
>NA|NA|TRBV10-3|TRBJ2-3
CAISQLWGDTQYF
TGTGCCATCAGTCAGTTATGGGGTGATACGCAGTATTTT
>few|NA|TRBV6-5|TRBJ1-5
CASSYWDGQPQHF
TGTGCCAGCAGTTACTGGGATGGTCAGCCCCAGCATTTT
>NA|NA|TRBV6-6|TRBJ2-3
CASSRWGYGTDTQYF
TGTGCCAGCAGCCGCTGGGGCTACGGCACAGATACGCAGTATTTT
>NA|NA|TRBV24-1|TRBJ2-3
CATSDNPGMGTDTQYF
TGTGCCACCAGTGATAATCCGGGGATGGGCACAGATACGCAGTATTTT
>NA|TRBD1|TRBV10-3|TRBJ2-7
CAISAPGTGRPWFYEQYF
TGTGCCATCAGTGCCCCGGGGACAGGTCGCCCCTGGTTCTACGAGCAGTACTTC
>many|NA|TRBV7-6|TRBJ2-5
CASSRGQETQYF
TGTGCCAGCAGCCGAGGGCAAGAGACCCAGTACTTC
>few|NA|TRBV10-1|TRBJ2-2
CASSEFAGELFF
TGCGCCAGCAGTGAGTTCGCCGGGGAGCTGTTTTTT
>many|NA|TRBV29-1|TRBJ1-5
CSVDVRKLDRRGNQPQHF
TGCAGCGTTGACGTCAGGAAATTAGACAGACGGGGAAATCAGCCCCAGCATTTT
>NA|TRBD2|TRBV6-2/TRBV6-3|TRBJ2-3
CASSRLAGNTDTQYF
TGTGCCAGCAGTCGACTAGCGGGGAACACAGATACGCAGTATTTT
>few|NA|TRBV4-1|TRBJ2-4
CASSQGGGQGSGIQYF
TGCGCCAGCAGCCAAGGAGGGGGGCAGGGGTCGGGCATTCAGTACTTC
>many|TRBD1|TRBV27|TRBJ2-1
CASSQLTGWQFF
TGTGCCAGCAGTCAATTGACAGGGTGGCAGTTCTTC
>many|TRBD1|TRBV7-2|TRBJ2-3
CASSFRVAGGDTQYF
TGTGCCAGCAGCTTTAGGGTGGCAGGGGGAGATACGCAGTATTTT
>few|NA|TRBV6-1|TRBJ2-2
CASSNRPNTGELFF
TGTGCCAGCAGTAACAGGCCGAACACCGGGGAGCTGTTTTTT
>NA|NA|TRBV5-1|TRBJ1-1
CASSLSPGDTEAFF
TGCGCCAGCAGCTTATCGCCCGGGGACACTGAAGCTTTCTTT